This T cell receptor (beta chain) was documented in a study of blood T cell repertoires in COVID-19 (dated by TCRdb to 2020 to 2022). Context from the whole study: Collaborator samples came from the United States, Italy and Spain and covered acute and convalescent phases of COVID-19. Samples were obtained from the ongoing ImmuneRACE study (first 160 participants) and from over 1,000 subjects provided by 6 global collaborators. The material from the prospective study consisted of cDNA or gDNA derived from T cells, B-cell-depleted T cells, or PBMCs. The sample metadata nearly always contained a de-identified subject ID, COVID-19 status, age in years and sex. A freely available public database, intended as a resource for researchers studying the immune response to SARS-CoV-2, is where the repertoires were released. Deeply sampled blood TCRbeta repertoires from subjects exposed to, actively infected with, or recovered from COVID-19 were included in the dataset. Where available, HLA class I and class II types were obtained from metadata supplied by the sample provider rather than from assay-based typing.

A word on this clone: Its antigen remains unidentified. Per-nucleotide qualities are absent, and no much larger clonotype sits a single base away.

Collaborating institutions collected whole blood in K2EDTA tubes following their own protocols. For TCRbeta analysis, collaborator samples were shipped as frozen whole blood, as isolated PBMCs, or as DNA extracted from either sample type. TCRbeta CDR3 regions were amplified from genomic DNA by means of the immunoSEQ Assay, a bias-controlled multiplex PCR. The study's own analysis went as follows. Within the assay, amplification of reference gene primers was used to estimate how many nucleated cells each sample contained. Sequence reads were collapsed and filtered to measure the absolute abundance of every unique TCRbeta CDR3 rearrangement. For each sample, productive Simpson clonality was calculated as the square root of Simpson's diversity index across productive rearrangements. Entries here come from immuneACCESS through TCRdb and include only in-frame sequences with V and J called. Some clones fail to appear in such tables; in the studies checked, an unresolved V gene covers under half of the shortfall, and the cause of the remainder is unknown. V and J calls plus clone size are reproduced from that table; the DNA served to infer D and trimming. Present in this sample are approximately 210,000 clones, around four fifths of which were seen just once. Roughly 4.6% of the sample is in the top ten clones.

The investigation overall reported the following: Clinical and demographic metadata were provided uncurated, with the amount varying by source and participant.

Spanning cysteine to phenylalanine, the CDR3 consists of 14 amino acids. The kept DNA is CDR3 alone, 42 bases in frame from the first base. As encoded in the germline V gene, CDR1 is SNHLY while CDR2 is FYNNEI. V has 8 bases trimmed and J has 7 bases trimmed; junction bases matching no gene number 7. The sequencing sample was made of peripheral blood. The sequence links TRBV2 to TRBJ2-1, with 11 bases aligning to TRBD2. The TCR originated in a woman aged 65 to 85 with active or convalescent COVID-19. For the CDR3, the sequence is CASGQTSGINEQFF. The sequenced DNA is TGTGCCAGCGGGCAGACTAGCGGGATTAATGAGCAGTTCTTC.